The T cell receptor beta chain described here comes from a study of T cells expressing NK-cell markers. Study-wide context: From sorted CD3+CD56+NKG2C+, CD3+CD56+NKG2C- and CD3+CD56-NKG2C+ T cells came the TCR beta repertoires. Whole-study findings and limits: Four donors showed these clonotypes also leading the CD3+CD56-NKG2C+ fraction.

Germline assignment: CDR1 MNHEY and CDR2 SVGEGT. The CDR3 runs to 15 residues. A note on this clonotype: Its antigen is not identified.

TCRdb reprocessed the 5' RACE reads and reports one entry per CDR3 protein, with no DNA. The sample table sets out hundreds of thousands of distinct CDR3 sequences. This clonotype was obtained from a man in his late teens or twenties in good health. What was sequenced was blood T cells: a sorted CD56 or NKG2C T cell subset, CD4+ or CD8+ T cells, or bulk PBMC T cells (not recorded which). The chain is built from TRBV6-2 or TRBV6-3 and TRBJ2-1; TCRdb picks TRBD2, but there is no DNA to check that call. CDR3: CASSYLAGEKNEQFF.